Shown below are 22 T cell receptor beta chains from a single sample sequenced in a study of early T cells in non-severe SARS-CoV-2 infection (dated by TCRdb to about 2021). The library was obtained by 5' RACE. Reads for this sample came from a NextSeq 500. In TCRdb, the public reads were trimmed at Q25 with fastp and aligned with MiXCR, with productive beta chains retained. Rows with one shared CDR3 protein collapse into an entry with the most common genes and DNA. This sample gives about 16,000 distinct CDR3 sequences in total; 5% of them show up just once. The top ten clonotypes cover about 6.3% of the sample. The sample taken for sequencing was whole blood. Receptor source: an adult who was a healthcare worker with PCR-confirmed SARS-CoV-2 infection or an uninfected control (not recorded which).

This clonotype was seen repeatedly, ten times or more. The chain combines TRBV11-2 with TRBJ2-3; maybe TRBD1 (6 bases). The CDR3 contains 15 residues. Trimming removed 1 base from V and 5 bases from J, with 13 bases in between. The V gene's germline CDR1 is SGHAT and CDR2 FQNNGV. CDR3 protein: CASSLGRNREDTQYF. For the CDR3, the DNA is TGTGCCAGCAGCTTAGGCCGAAACAGGGAAGATACGCAGTATTTT.

This clonotype has at least ten counts. The chain recombines TRBV6-1 with TRBJ1-1; 9 bases are shared with TRBD1. V dropped 6 bases and J dropped 1; count of bases not matched to a gene: 3. This CDR3 region has 14 residues. Looked up from germline, CDR1 is MNHNS and CDR2 is SASEGT. The CDR3 sequence: CASRKDRGNTEAFF. CDR3 in DNA: TGTGCCAGCAGGAAGGACAGGGGGAACACTGAAGCTTTCTTT.

A word on this clonotype: An end of the junction differs from the germline gene, which may be a read error. The genes are TRBV30 and TRBJ1-3, with D perhaps TRBD1 (6 bases). The CDR3 has 13 amino acids. From germline, CDR1 is GTSNPN and CDR2 SVGIG (reference sequence). In DNA form, the CDR3 reads TGTGCCTGGCAGGGGCCCTCTGAAAACACCATATATTTT. It translates to CAWQGPSENTIYF.

This clonotype has at least ten counts. V and J are TRBV12-3 or TRBV12-4 and TRBJ2-1; tentatively, D is TRBD2 (6 bases). This CDR3 contains 16 residues. V shed 4 bases and J shed 4 bases, with 17 bases lying between them. In nucleotides, the CDR3 is TGTGCCAGCAGTTCCCCCACTAGCACCTTATACAATGAGCAGTTCTTC. It encodes CASSSPTSTLYNEQFF.

This chain links TRBV7-2 with TRBJ2-1, with TRBD2 matching over 12 bases. This CDR3 has 15 amino acids. The J segment lost 10 bases and the V segment lost 7 bases, leaving 11 bases of the junction unmatched. CDR1 and CDR2 (germline): SGHTA, FQGNSA. As DNA, the CDR3 is TGTGCCAGCAATCCGTCGGGACTAGCGGGCGGGGAGCAGTTCTTC. It is translated as CASNPSGLAGGEQFF.

This clonotype was observed many times. V gene TRBV4-3 combines with J gene TRBJ2-3; possible D gene TRBD2, 5 bases. CDR1 is LGHNA and CDR2 is YSLEER in the germline V gene. The CDR3 has 16 amino acids. V gave up 5 bases and J gave up 2 bases, with 17 bases separating them. The CDR3 protein is CASSGSVRASTDTQYF. Here the CDR3 DNA reads TGCGCCAGCAGCGGAAGTGTGCGGGCATCCACAGATACGCAGTATTTT.

Ten or more counts support this clonotype. The chain has TRBV10-3 and TRBJ2-3; no firm D call. Trimming stripped 4 bases from V and 0 bases from J, with 5 bases between. Germline V gene lookup returns CDR1 ENHRY and CDR2 SYGVKD. This CDR3 contains 13 residues. CDR3 DNA: TGTGCCATCAGTGGTCCTAGCACAGATACGCAGTATTTT. It yields the protein CAISGPSTDTQYF.

This clonotype is medium-sized in the sample. The chain combines TRBV7-8 with TRBJ2-7; D perhaps matches TRBD2 (6 bases). CDR1 and CDR2 (germline): SGHVS, FQNEAQ. Deletions cut 0 bases from V and 6 bases from J, with 12 bases between. The CDR3 covers 14 residues. Here the CDR3 reads CASSLAGGSSEQYV. CDR3 nucleotides: TGTGCCAGCAGCTTAGCGGGAGGCTCGAGCGAGCAGTACGTC.

This clonotype occurred many times. The chain combines TRBV28 with TRBJ1-3; D gene unclear. Per the germline V gene, CDR1 is MDHEN and CDR2 is SYDVKM. The CDR3 is 14 amino acids. Deletions cut 8 bases from V and 0 bases from J, with 11 bases between. CDR3 in amino acids: CASQTPPSGNTIYF. The CDR3 coding sequence is TGTGCCAGCCAGACACCTCCCTCTGGAAACACCATATATTTT.

Judged by abundance, this clonotype is medium-sized. This chain joins TRBV7-8 and TRBJ1-2; 9 nucleotides align to TRBD1. Germline V CDR1 and CDR2: SGHVS, FQNEAQ. CDR3 length: 15 residues. Unmatched junction bases numbered 10, after V lost 4 bases and J lost 7 bases. The CDR3 sequence: CASSSDSQGAGGYTF. Here the CDR3 DNA reads TGTGCCAGCAGCTCGGACTCACAGGGGGCAGGTGGCTACACCTTC.

Worth noting for this clonotype: A much larger clone differs by one base, so this may be a read error. The chain recombines TRBV12-3 or TRBV12-4 with TRBJ2-7; TRBD2 agrees at 11 bases. This CDR3 has 15 amino acids. With V trimmed by 3 bases and J by 5 bases, 6 bases remained unmatched. The CDR3, as DNA: TGTGCCAGCAGTTTTAGGACTAGCGGGTCCGACGAGCAGTACTTC. Translation: CASSFRTSGSDEQYF.

This clonotype was found many times. The rearrangement joins TRBV5-1 to TRBJ2-3; tentatively, D is TRBD1 (5 bases). The CDR3 is 15 residues long. Trimming removed 0 bases from V and 3 bases from J, with 11 bases in between. Germline loops: CDR1 SGHRS, CDR2 YFSETQ. In nucleotides, the CDR3 is TGCGCCAGCAGCTTGGAGGCAGGGTGGACAGATACGCAGTATTTT. Translated: CASSLEAGWTDTQYF.

In this sample, this clonotype turned up a few times. The V call is TRBV6-1, the J call TRBJ2-2; D possibly corresponds to TRBD2 (6 bases). Trimming left V 3 bases short and J 4 bases short, with 9 bases between. Germline lookup yields CDR1 MNHNS and CDR2 SASEGT. The CDR3 has 14 residues. The CDR3 coding sequence is TGTGCCAGCAGTGAGGGACTTCGCACCGGGGAGCTGTTTTTT. Translating gives CASSEGLRTGELFF.

This clonotype was counted ten times or more. The genes are TRBV10-3 and TRBJ2-7; 9 bases map to TRBD1. V dropped 4 bases and J dropped 5; count of bases not matched to a gene: 3. This CDR3 has 13 amino acids. Germline V gives CDR1 ENHRY, CDR2 SYGVKD. The CDR3 sequence is CAISGTGVDEQYV. Here the CDR3 DNA reads TGTGCCATCAGTGGGACAGGGGTAGACGAGCAGTACGTC.

By proportion, this clonotype is medium-sized. CDR3 sequence reads: CASSVSPLGGRETQYF. CDR3 sequence (DNA): TGTGCCAGCAGCGTAAGCCCCCTGGGAGGTCGGGAGACCCAGTACTTC. V gene TRBV9 combines with J gene TRBJ2-5, with D perhaps matching TRBD2 (6 bases). CDR3 length: 16 amino acids. Trimming took off 1 base at V and 5 bases at J, with 18 bases between the two ends. In germline, CDR1 is SGDLS, CDR2 YYNGEE.

This clonotype occurred many times. This chain links TRBV19 with TRBJ2-3; D uncertain. This CDR3 is built from 15 residues. CDR1 LNHDA and CDR2 SQIVND come from the germline V gene (reference sequence). V was pared by 3 bases and J by 2 bases, with 12 bases between. This CDR3 reads CASSMGLIYTDTQYF. Here the CDR3 DNA reads TGTGCCAGTAGTATGGGTCTCATATACACAGATACGCAGTATTTT.

This rearrangement joins TRBV5-4 to TRBJ1-2; D not certain. The length of the CDR3 is 15 residues. Trimming took off 4 bases at V and 4 bases at J, with 17 bases between the two ends. The germline V gene encodes CDR1 SGHNT and CDR2 YYREEE (reference sequence). The CDR3 region is CASSDAFPESYGYTF. In nucleotides, the CDR3 is TGTGCCAGCAGCGACGCATTCCCTGAGTCCTATGGCTACACCTTC.

This clonotype came up many times. The J gene is TRBJ1-4, the V gene TRBV28; 9 bases are shared with TRBD1. CDR1 and CDR2 (germline): MDHEN, SYDVKM. V lost 6 bases and J lost 4; bases outside the gene matches: 6. The CDR3 loop spans 15 amino acids. The CDR3 sequence is CASSRRDRVNEKLFF. The CDR3 region has the DNA TGTGCCAGCAGCCGCCGGGACAGGGTTAATGAAAAACTGTTTTTT.

This clonotype was counted between two and nine times. J is TRBJ2-5 and V is TRBV6-5; no reliable D call. Trimming cost V 0 bases and J 3 bases, with 5 bases left between them. The CDR3 loop spans 13 amino acids. The germline gives CDR1 MNHEY, CDR2 SVGAGI. CDR3 protein: CASSYSGEETQYF. The CDR3 nucleotides read TGTGCCAGCAGTTACTCGGGCGAAGAGACCCAGTACTTC.

This clonotype is medium-sized within its sample. This chain connects TRBV12-3 or TRBV12-4 to TRBJ2-1, with D tentatively TRBD2 (6 bases). Deletions cut 6 bases from V and 7 bases from J, with 25 bases between. CDR3 size: 17 residues. The CDR3: CASSRRRGSRERNEQFF. The CDR3 coding sequence is TGTGCCAGCAGCCGCCGGCGGGGCTCCCGGGAGAGGAATGAGCAGTTCTTC.

The chain combines TRBV28 with TRBJ1-1; D is ambiguous. CDR1 and CDR2 from the germline V gene are MDHEN and SYDVKM. The length of the CDR3 is 12 residues. The V gene lost 9 bases and the J gene lost 3 bases, with 11 bases spanning the gap. CDR3 DNA: TGTGCCAGTTGGGCGGGGTACACTGAAGCTTTCTTT. Its translation: CASWAGYTEAFF.

The sample holds many counts of this clonotype. V gene TRBV19 combines with J gene TRBJ1-1; D is possibly TRBD1 (5 bases). This CDR3 region has 12 residues. With 10 bases removed from V and 11 bases from J, the gap between germline ends came to 20 bases. Germline CDR1 reads LNHDA; CDR2 reads SQIVND (reference sequence). The DNA for the CDR3 is TGTGCCACGAGAACGCGGGGTTCAGGGGCTTTCTTT. Protein product: CATRTRGSGAFF.